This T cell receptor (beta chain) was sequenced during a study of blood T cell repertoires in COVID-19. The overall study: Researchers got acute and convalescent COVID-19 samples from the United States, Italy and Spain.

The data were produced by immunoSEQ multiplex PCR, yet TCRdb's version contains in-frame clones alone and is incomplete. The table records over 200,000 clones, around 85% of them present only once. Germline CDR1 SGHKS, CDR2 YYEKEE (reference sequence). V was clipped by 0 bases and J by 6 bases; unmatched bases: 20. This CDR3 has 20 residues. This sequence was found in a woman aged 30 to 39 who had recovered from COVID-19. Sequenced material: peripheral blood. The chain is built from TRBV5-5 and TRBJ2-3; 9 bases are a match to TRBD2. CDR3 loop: CASSLDGRDSGGNLRDTQYF. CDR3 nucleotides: TGTGCCAGCAGCTTGGATGGGCGGGATAGCGGGGGAAACCTCCGGGATACGCAGTATTTT.